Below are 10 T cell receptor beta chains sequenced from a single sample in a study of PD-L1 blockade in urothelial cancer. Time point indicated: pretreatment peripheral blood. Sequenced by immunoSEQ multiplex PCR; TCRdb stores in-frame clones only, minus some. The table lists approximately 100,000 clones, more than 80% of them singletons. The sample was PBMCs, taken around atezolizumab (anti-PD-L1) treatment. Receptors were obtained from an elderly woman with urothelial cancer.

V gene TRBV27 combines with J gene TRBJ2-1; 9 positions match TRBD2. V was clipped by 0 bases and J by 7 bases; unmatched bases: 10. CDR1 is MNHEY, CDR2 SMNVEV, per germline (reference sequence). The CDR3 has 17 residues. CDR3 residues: CASSLSGIAGVVNEQFF. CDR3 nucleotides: TGTGCCAGCAGTTTATCGGGGATAGCGGGAGTCGTTAATGAGCAGTTCTTC.

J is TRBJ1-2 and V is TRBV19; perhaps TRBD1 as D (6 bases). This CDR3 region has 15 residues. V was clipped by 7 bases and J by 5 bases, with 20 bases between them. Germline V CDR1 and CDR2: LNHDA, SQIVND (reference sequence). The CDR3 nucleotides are TGTGCCAGTAATCGCAGGACAGCAGGGCGTTATGGCTACACCTTC. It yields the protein CASNRRTAGRYGYTF.

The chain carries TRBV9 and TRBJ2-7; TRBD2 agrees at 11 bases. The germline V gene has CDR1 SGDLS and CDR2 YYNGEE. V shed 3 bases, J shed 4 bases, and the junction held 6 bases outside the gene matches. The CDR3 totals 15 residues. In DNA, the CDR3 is TGTGCCAGCAGCGCCGGGACTAGCGGACTTTACGAGCAGTACTTC. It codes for CASSAGTSGLYEQYF.

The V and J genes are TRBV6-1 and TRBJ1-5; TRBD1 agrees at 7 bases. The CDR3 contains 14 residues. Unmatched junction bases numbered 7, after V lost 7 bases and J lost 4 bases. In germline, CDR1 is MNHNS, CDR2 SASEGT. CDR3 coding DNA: TGTGCCAGCATTTGGGAACAGGGGAATCAGCCCCAGCATTTT. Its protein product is CASIWEQGNQPQHF.

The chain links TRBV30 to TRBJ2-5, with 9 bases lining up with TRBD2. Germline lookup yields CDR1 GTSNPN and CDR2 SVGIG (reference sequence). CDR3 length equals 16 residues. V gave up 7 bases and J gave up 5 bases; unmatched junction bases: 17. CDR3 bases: TGTGCCTCCACCTCGGTTAGCGGGAGAGGAGGGGAGACCCAGTACTTC. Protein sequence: CASTSVSGRGGETQYF.

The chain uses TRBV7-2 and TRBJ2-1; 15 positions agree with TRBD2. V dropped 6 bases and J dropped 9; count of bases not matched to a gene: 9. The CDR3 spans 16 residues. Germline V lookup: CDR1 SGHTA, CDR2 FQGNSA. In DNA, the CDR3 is TGTGCCAGCAGATTACCGGGACTAGCGGGAGGAGGTGAGCAGTTCTTC. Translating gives CASRLPGLAGGGEQFF.

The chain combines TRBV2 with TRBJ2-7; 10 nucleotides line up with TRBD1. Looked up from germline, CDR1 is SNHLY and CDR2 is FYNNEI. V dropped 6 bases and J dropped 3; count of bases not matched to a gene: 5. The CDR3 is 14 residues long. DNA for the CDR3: TGTGCCAGCAGCGGGACAGGGGCTGGCTACGAGCAGTACTTC. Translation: CASSGTGAGYEQYF.

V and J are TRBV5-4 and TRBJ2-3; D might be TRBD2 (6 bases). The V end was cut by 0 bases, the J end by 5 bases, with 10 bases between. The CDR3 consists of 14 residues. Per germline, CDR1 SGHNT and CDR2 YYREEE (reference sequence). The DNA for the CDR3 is TGTGCCAGCAGCTTGGCGGGAGCGGGAGATACGCAGTATTTT. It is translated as CASSLAGAGDTQYF.

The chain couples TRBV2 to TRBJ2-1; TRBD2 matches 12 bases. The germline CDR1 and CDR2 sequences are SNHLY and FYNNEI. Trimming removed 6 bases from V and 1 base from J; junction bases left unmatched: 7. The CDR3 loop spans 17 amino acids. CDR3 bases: TGTGCCAGCAGGGACATAGGACTAGCGGGATCCTACAATGAGCAGTTCTTC. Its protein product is CASRDIGLAGSYNEQFF. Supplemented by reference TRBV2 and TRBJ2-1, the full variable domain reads EPEVTQTPSHQVTQMGQEVILRCVPISNHLYFYWYRQILGQKVEFLVSFYNNEISEKSEIFDDQFSVERPDGSNFTLKIRSTKLEDSAMYFCASRDIGLAGSYNEQFFGPGTRLTVL.

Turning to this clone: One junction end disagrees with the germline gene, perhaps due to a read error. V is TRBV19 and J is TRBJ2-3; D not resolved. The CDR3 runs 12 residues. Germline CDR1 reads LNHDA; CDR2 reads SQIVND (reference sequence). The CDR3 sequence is CAISTDTYTQYF. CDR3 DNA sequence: TGTGCCATTTCGACCGACACATATACGCAGTATTTT.